The clone carrying this T cell receptor beta chain was counted a few times. Its antigen remains unknown. This specimen belongs to a study of T cell responses to AZD1222 COVID-19 vaccine. Whole-study findings and limits: Only six or seven AZD1222 recipients were seropositive at baseline. It was only after the peak T cell response that any repertoires were sampled. Donors in the cohort were predominantly white British and more often female, and clonal diversity was possibly underestimated. A reported finding is that nearly half of spike-specific TCRs target unmutated variant regions.

TCRdb's table, derived via immunoSEQ multiplex PCR, lists solely in-frame clones and lacks some. There are some 120,000 clones in the sample; 88% occur only once, and about 4.9% lies in the top ten. This CDR3 is 14 amino acids long. Trimming left V 10 bases short and J 7 bases short, with 17 bases between. Germline lookup yields CDR1 MNHNY and CDR2 SVGAGI (reference sequence). The chain uses TRBV6-6 and TRBJ1-6; D possibly corresponds to TRBD1 (6 bases). The sample consisted of peripheral blood, taken on day 0 of AZD1222 vaccination. This sequence originates from an adult in good health. Here the CDR3 reads CAIQGLPGNSPLHF. The CDR3 DNA follows: TGTGCCATTCAGGGGCTCCCGGGAAATTCACCCCTCCACTTT.